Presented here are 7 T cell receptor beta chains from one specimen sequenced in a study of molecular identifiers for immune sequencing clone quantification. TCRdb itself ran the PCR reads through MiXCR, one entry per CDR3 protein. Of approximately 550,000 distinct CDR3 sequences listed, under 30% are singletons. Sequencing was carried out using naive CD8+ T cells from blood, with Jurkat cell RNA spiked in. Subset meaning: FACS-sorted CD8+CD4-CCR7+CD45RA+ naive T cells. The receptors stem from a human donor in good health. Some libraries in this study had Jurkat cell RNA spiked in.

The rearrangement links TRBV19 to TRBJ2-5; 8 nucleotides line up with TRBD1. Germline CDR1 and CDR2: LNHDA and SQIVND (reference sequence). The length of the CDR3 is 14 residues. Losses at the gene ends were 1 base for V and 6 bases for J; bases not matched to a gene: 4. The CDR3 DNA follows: TGTGCCAGTAGTATAGGGACAGGGTTGAAGACCCAGTACTTC. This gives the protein CASSIGTGLKTQYF.

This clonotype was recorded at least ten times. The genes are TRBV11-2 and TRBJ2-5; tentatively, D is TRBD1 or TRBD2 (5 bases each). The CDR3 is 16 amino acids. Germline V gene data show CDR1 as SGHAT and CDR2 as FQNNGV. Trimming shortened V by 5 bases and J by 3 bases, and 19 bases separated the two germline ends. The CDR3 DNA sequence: TGTGCCAGCAGCCCCGGTTGGGGGTTTTCCAAAGAGACCCAGTACTTC. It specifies CASSPGWGFSKETQYF.

Here the CDR3 DNA reads TGTGCCAGCTCCGGGACAGCCTACTCTGGAAACACCATATATTTT. It is translated as CASSGTAYSGNTIYF. The chain couples TRBV19 to TRBJ1-3, with 7 bases that match TRBD1. Germline CDR1 LNHDA, CDR2 SQIVND (reference sequence). Trimming at V came to 9 bases and at J to 0 bases, leaving 8 bases not matched to a gene. CDR3 size: 15 residues.

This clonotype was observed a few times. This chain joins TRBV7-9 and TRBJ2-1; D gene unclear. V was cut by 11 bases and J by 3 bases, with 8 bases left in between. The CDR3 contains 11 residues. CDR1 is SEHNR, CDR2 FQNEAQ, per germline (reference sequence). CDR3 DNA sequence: TGTGCCTCTCTACTCTACAATGAGCAGTTCTTC. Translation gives CASLLYNEQFF.

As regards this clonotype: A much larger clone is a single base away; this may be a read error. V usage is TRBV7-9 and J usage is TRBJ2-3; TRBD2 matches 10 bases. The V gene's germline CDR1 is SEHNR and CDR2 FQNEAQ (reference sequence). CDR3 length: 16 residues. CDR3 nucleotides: TGTGCCAGCGGCTTGGGACTAGCGAGCCGCACAGATACGCAGTATTTT. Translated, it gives CASGLGLASRTDTQYF.

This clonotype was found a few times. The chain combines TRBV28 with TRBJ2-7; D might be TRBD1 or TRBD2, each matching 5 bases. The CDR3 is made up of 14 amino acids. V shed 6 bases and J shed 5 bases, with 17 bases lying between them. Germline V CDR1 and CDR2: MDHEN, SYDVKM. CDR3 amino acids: CASSQPGRLDEQYF. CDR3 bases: TGTGCCAGCAGCCAACCGGGACGGCTGGACGAGCAGTACTTC.

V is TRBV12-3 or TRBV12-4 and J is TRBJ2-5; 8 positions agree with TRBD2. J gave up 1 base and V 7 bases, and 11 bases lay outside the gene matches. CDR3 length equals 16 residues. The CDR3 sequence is CASNLGVAGPQETQYF. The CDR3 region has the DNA TGTGCCAGCAACCTAGGGGTAGCGGGACCCCAAGAGACCCAGTACTTC.